One sample yielded the 19 T cell receptor beta chains listed below, sequenced in a study of blood T cell repertoires in COVID-19. The method was immunoSEQ multiplex PCR; TCRdb's version includes in-frame clones alone and lacks a portion of them. The table shows roughly 86,000 clones, with around 87% occurring only once. The source material was peripheral blood. The receptor set was obtained from a man between 40 and 49 years old with acute or convalescent COVID-19.

CDR3 sequence reads: CASSLRGTGPYEQYF. CDR3 in DNA: TGTGCCAGCAGTTTACGTGGAACAGGGCCCTACGAGCAGTACTTC. The V call is TRBV27, the J call TRBJ2-7; TRBD1 might be the D (6 bases). Germline values: CDR1 MNHEY, CDR2 SMNVEV (reference sequence). Trimming took 2 bases from V and 2 from J, leaving 13 bases between them. The CDR3 has 15 amino acids.

The chain has TRBV19 and TRBJ1-1; D might be TRBD1 (5 bases). CDR1 and CDR2 (germline): LNHDA, SQIVND (reference sequence). This CDR3 has 14 residues. The V end was cut by 7 bases, the J end by 7 bases, with 19 bases between. The CDR3 protein is CASTFGGLLVEAFF. In nucleotides, the CDR3 is TGTGCCAGTACCTTCGGGGGACTCCTGGTTGAAGCTTTCTTT.

This clone has only one observation. The gene calls are TRBV7-6 and TRBJ1-2, with 8 bases fitting TRBD1. The CDR3 is 16 amino acids. CDR1 SGHVS and CDR2 FNYEAQ come from the germline V gene. V was clipped by 2 bases and J by 5 bases; unmatched bases: 10. The CDR3 DNA is TGTGCCAGCAGCTTAAATTGGGCAGGGGGCTTTTATGGCTACACCTTC. It translates to CASSLNWAGGFYGYTF.

The J gene is TRBJ2-1, the V gene TRBV20-1; possible D gene TRBD2, 5 bases. The V end lost 7 bases, the J end lost 10 bases, and 11 bases lay between the germline ends. The germline V gene encodes CDR1 DFQATT and CDR2 SNEGSKA (reference sequence). The CDR3 runs 10 residues. In DNA form, the CDR3 reads TGCAGTGGCGGGTGGGCGGAGCAGTTCTTC. It yields the protein CSGGWAEQFF.

The chain employs TRBV30 and TRBJ2-1, with 11 bases fitting TRBD2. V lost 3 bases and J lost 7; bases outside the gene matches: 2. This CDR3 contains 13 residues. Germline CDR1 GTSNPN, CDR2 SVGIG (reference sequence). CDR3 protein: CAWRPSGRNEQFF. The CDR3 DNA is TGTGCCTGGAGACCTAGCGGGAGGAATGAGCAGTTCTTC.

This chain joins TRBV24-1 and TRBJ1-1; D remains unclear. Germline CDR1 and CDR2: KGHDR and SFDVKD. Trimming shortened V by 2 bases and J by 5 bases, and 11 bases separated the two germline ends. The CDR3 sequence is 14 residues long. The CDR3 protein is CATSDSRAGTEAFF. DNA for the CDR3: TGTGCCACCAGTGATTCGAGGGCGGGGACTGAAGCTTTCTTT.

Only a few counts were recorded for this clone. This rearrangement joins TRBV30 to TRBJ2-7; 11 bases agree with TRBD2. This CDR3 has 14 residues. After removal of 6 bases from V and 0 bases from J, the junction contained 4 bases not matched to a gene. Per germline, CDR1 GTSNPN and CDR2 SVGIG (reference sequence). The DNA for the CDR3 is TGTGCCTGCCGACTAGCGGGGAGCTCCTACGAGCAGTACTTC. Translated: CACRLAGSSYEQYF. Using reference TRBV30 and TRBJ2-7 for the parts outside the CDR3, the full variable domain is SQTIHQWPATLVQPVGSPLSLECTVEGTSNPNLYWYRQAAGRGLQLLFYSVGIGQISSEVPQNLSASRPQDRQFILSSKKLLLSDSGFYLCACRLAGSSYEQYFGPGTRLTVT.

The chain is built from TRBV14 and TRBJ1-2; 7 bases agree with TRBD1. CDR3 length equals 19 residues. Trimming took 3 bases from V and 4 from J; bases not matched to a gene: 20. Germline CDR1 is SGHDN and CDR2 is FVKESK. Here the CDR3 reads CASSQGIPGQTLRGYGYTF. In nucleotides, the CDR3 is TGTGCCAGCAGCCAGGGCATTCCGGGACAGACCCTCCGGGGCTATGGCTACACCTTC.

This rearrangement joins TRBV3-1 (or the pseudogene TRBV3-2) to TRBJ2-7; D remains unclear. Germline loops: CDR1 LGHDT, CDR2 YNNKEL (reference sequence). The CDR3 spans 16 residues. V gave up 1 base and J gave up 2 bases, with 15 bases separating them. The CDR3 protein is CASSQALDAPTYEQYF. CDR3 bases: TGTGCCAGCAGCCAAGCACTTGATGCACCTACCTACGAGCAGTACTTC.

The chain employs TRBV5-1 and TRBJ1-1; maybe TRBD1 (5 bases). Between the trimmed V and J ends, which lost 4 bases and 0 bases, there was a span of 13 bases. The CDR3 consists of 15 residues. CDR1 is SGHRS and CDR2 is YFSETQ in the germline V gene. The CDR3 protein is CASSPRQSMNTEAFF. The CDR3 DNA is TGCGCCAGCAGCCCACGACAGTCAATGAACACTGAAGCTTTCTTT.

This chain connects TRBV9 to TRBJ2-5, with 7 bases lining up with TRBD1. The CDR3 covers 14 residues. Germline V gene data show CDR1 as SGDLS and CDR2 as YYNGEE. Germline trimming cut 1 base from V and 2 bases from J; bases unmatched to any gene: 2. The chain's CDR3 is CASSVSGGQETQYF. DNA of the CDR3: TGTGCCAGCAGCGTATCAGGGGGTCAAGAGACCCAGTACTTC.

The chain couples TRBV7-8 to TRBJ1-2; D unclear. The germline V gene has CDR1 SGHVS and CDR2 FQNEAQ. V gave up 1 base and J gave up 4 bases, with 7 bases separating them. The CDR3 length is 13 residues. This chain's CDR3 is CASSLDSPYGYTF. The CDR3 nucleotides are TGTGCCAGCAGCTTAGACAGCCCCTATGGCTACACCTTC.

This clone was seen only once. This chain uses TRBV19 with TRBJ2-1; 8 bases agree with TRBD2. J lost 2 bases, V lost 3 bases, and 3 bases had no gene match. Germline lookup yields CDR1 LNHDA and CDR2 SQIVND (reference sequence). There are 15 residues in the CDR3. CDR3 sequence reads: CASSITAGAYNEQFF. The CDR3 DNA follows: TGTGCCAGTAGTATCACAGCGGGAGCCTACAATGAGCAGTTCTTC. The full variable domain, its missing parts supplied by reference TRBV19 and TRBJ2-1, is DGGITQSPKYLFRKEGQNVTLSCEQNLNHDAMYWYRQDPGQGLRLIYYSQIVNDFQKGDIAEGYSVSREKKESFPLTVTSAQKNPTAFYLCASSITAGAYNEQFFGPGTRLTVL.

The gene calls are TRBV5-5 and TRBJ1-2; 7 bases agree with TRBD1. The CDR3 runs 14 residues. V was clipped by 3 bases and J by 7 bases; unmatched bases: 9. Germline V CDR1 and CDR2: SGHKS, YYEKEE (reference sequence). CDR3 sequence: CASSSPPGDSGYTF. Here the CDR3 DNA reads TGTGCCAGCAGCTCACCCCCCGGGGACAGTGGCTACACCTTC.

CDR3 sequence (DNA): TGTGCCAGCAGCTTGGTGAAACCCGGACTAGAGTTTTACAATGAGCAGTTCTTC. Its translation is CASSLVKPGLEFYNEQFF. This chain connects TRBV5-5 to TRBJ2-1; 7 positions agree with TRBD2. After removal of 0 bases from V and 4 bases from J, the junction contained 13 bases not matched to a gene. This CDR3 has 18 residues. Germline V gene sequence: CDR1 SGHKS, CDR2 YYEKEE (reference sequence).

The rearrangement joins TRBV30 to TRBJ1-4; the match to TRBD1 covers 8 bases. This CDR3 is built from 14 residues. Per germline, CDR1 GTSNPN and CDR2 SVGIG (reference sequence). V gave up 3 bases and J gave up 5 bases; unmatched junction bases: 5. CDR3 protein: CAWSEGQDNEKLFF. CDR3 in DNA: TGTGCCTGGAGCGAGGGACAGGACAATGAAAAACTGTTTTTT.

A few counts support this clone. DNA for the CDR3: TGTGCCAGCAGCTTAGAGGGGACAGGGCTGGGCACTGAAGCTTTCTTT. It specifies CASSLEGTGLGTEAFF. The V call is TRBV7-8, the J call TRBJ1-1, with 9 positions matching TRBD1. The CDR3 consists of 16 residues. The J segment lost 4 bases and the V segment lost 1 base, leaving 7 bases of the junction unmatched. Germline CDR1 is SGHVS and CDR2 is FQNEAQ.

The chain carries TRBV9 and TRBJ1-1; D remains ambiguous. Germline CDR1 and CDR2: SGDLS and YYNGEE. Trimming left V 0 bases short and J 5 bases short, with 2 bases between. There are 11 residues in the CDR3. The CDR3 coding sequence is TGTGCCAGCAGCGTAGCGACTGAAGCTTTCTTT. Protein product: CASSVATEAFF.

The chain joins TRBV7-9 to TRBJ1-2; 10 bases map to TRBD1. CDR3 size: 14 residues. Looked up from germline, CDR1 is SEHNR and CDR2 is FQNEAQ (reference sequence). With 5 bases clipped from V and 8 bases from J, the junction kept 8 bases outside the gene matches. CDR3 in amino acids: CASSVSDRGQGYTF. The CDR3 DNA sequence: TGTGCCAGCAGCGTTTCCGACAGGGGGCAAGGCTACACCTTC.